The 9 T cell receptor beta chains below all came from one sample that was sequenced in a study of cytomegalovirus exposure and HLA in healthy donors. Primers: 60 Vbeta forward and 13 Jbeta reverse. The assay was immunoSEQ multiplex PCR, and TCRdb's table has in-frame clones only and misses some. The sample has about 190,000 clones; 87% are singletons. The source material was PBMCs. These TCRs come from a boy between 2 and 10 years old in good health and CMV-seronegative.

In its sample, this clone was seen once. The chain employs TRBV7-9 and TRBJ1-4, with D possibly being TRBD1 (5 bases). Trimming pared 3 bases from V and 2 bases from J, leaving 13 bases between. Per the germline V gene, CDR1 is SEHNR and CDR2 is FQNEAQ (reference sequence). CDR3 length: 16 residues. The DNA of the CDR3 is TGTGCCAGCAGCTTGTGGGGCATGGGGACTAATGAAAAACTGTTTTTT. Encoded protein: CASSLWGMGTNEKLFF.

V and J are TRBV27 and TRBJ2-6; D might be TRBD2 (6 bases). Germline V CDR1 and CDR2: MNHEY, SMNVEV (reference sequence). CDR3 length equals 18 residues. V lost 3 bases to trimming and J lost 2 bases, with 17 bases between them. CDR3 amino acids: CASSFGIGGSAGANVLTF. In DNA form, the CDR3 reads TGTGCCAGCAGTTTCGGAATCGGGGGATCGGCTGGGGCCAACGTCCTGACTTTC.

To note about this clone: At one end the junction does not follow the germline gene, possibly because of a read error. The CDR3 loop reads CASSQGQGRSYGQYF. The CDR3 DNA follows: TGTGCCAGCAGTCAGGGACAGGGAAGAAGCTACGGGCAGTACTTC. The V call is TRBV5-5, the J call TRBJ2-7; 9 nucleotides match TRBD1. CDR1 and CDR2 from the germline V gene are SGHKS and YYEKEE (reference sequence). The CDR3 runs to 15 residues.

The chain carries TRBV11-1 and TRBJ1-1; D not resolved. CDR1 and CDR2 from the germline V gene are SGHAT and FQDESV (reference sequence). CDR3 length equals 14 residues. V gave up 3 bases and J gave up 7 bases, with 15 bases separating them. CDR3 sequence reads: CASSLRSGLHEAFF. The DNA of the CDR3 is TGTGCCAGCAGCTTGCGGAGCGGCCTGCATGAAGCTTTCTTT.

This chain joins TRBV18 and TRBJ2-5; 9 bases agree with TRBD1. V dropped 3 bases and J dropped 1; count of bases not matched to a gene: 6. There are 16 residues in the CDR3. From germline, CDR1 is KGHSH and CDR2 LQKENI. The CDR3 protein is CASSPSTTGGQETQYF. CDR3 nucleotides: TGTGCCAGCTCACCGTCGACGACAGGGGGCCAAGAGACCCAGTACTTC.

This clone was counted between two and nine times. The chain is built from TRBV5-1 and TRBJ1-1; D unclear. The CDR3 is 15 amino acids. Germline CDR1 is SGHRS and CDR2 is YFSETQ. V lost 0 bases and J 0 bases, leaving 9 bases between the germline ends. The CDR3 sequence: CASSLELALNTEAFF. DNA for the CDR3: TGCGCCAGCAGCTTGGAACTCGCCCTGAACACTGAAGCTTTCTTT.

The rearrangement uses TRBV15 and TRBJ1-2, with D uncertain. The CDR3 runs 11 residues. Trimming shortened V by 5 bases and J by 5 bases, and 6 bases separated the two germline ends. Germline loops: CDR1 LNHNV, CDR2 YYDKDF (reference sequence). The CDR3 region has the DNA TGTGCCACCAGCGCGGGATATGGCTACACCTTC. Translating it yields CATSAGYGYTF. The full variable domain, in which reference TRBV15 and TRBJ1-2 provide the parts outside the CDR3, is DAMVIQNPRYQVTQFGKPVTLSCSQTLNHNVMYWYQQKSSQAPKLLFHYYDKDFNNEADTPDNFQSRRPNTSFCFLDIRSPGLGDTAMYLCATSAGYGYTFGSGTRLTVV.

V and J are TRBV29-1 and TRBJ1-1; 8 bases agree with TRBD1. The CDR3 is 13 residues long. The germline V gene has CDR1 SQVTM and CDR2 ANQGSEA. The trim removed 6 bases at V and 4 bases at J, leaving 7 bases unmatched. The CDR3 is CSVAGGMGTEAFF. The CDR3 nucleotides read TGCAGCGTCGCAGGGGGCATGGGCACTGAAGCTTTCTTT.

This chain connects TRBV6-1 to TRBJ2-3; unclear D gene. Germline V gives CDR1 MNHNS, CDR2 SASEGT. The V end lost 3 bases, the J end lost 0 bases, and 10 bases lay between the germline ends. The CDR3 covers 15 residues. This CDR3 reads CASSDLSGSTDTQYF. The CDR3 DNA reads TGTGCCAGCAGTGATTTATCCGGGAGCACAGATACGCAGTATTTT.